The 25 T cell receptor beta chains listed next were all sequenced from one sample in a study of control samples from healthy donors and cancer patients. Some clones are missing from TCRdb's copy, which holds only in-frame ones; the method was immunoSEQ multiplex PCR. The data show 120,000 or so clones, 87% seen once. Sequenced material: blood. The receptors derive from a man aged 18 to 35 in good health.

The J gene is TRBJ1-1, the V gene TRBV6-5; TRBD1 might be the D (5 bases). With 2 bases removed from V and 0 bases from J, the gap between germline ends came to 7 bases. Germline CDR1 MNHEY, CDR2 SVGAGI. This CDR3 has 14 amino acids. The CDR3 region has the DNA TGTGCCAGCAGTTACGACAGAATGAACACTGAAGCTTTCTTT. This sequence encodes CASSYDRMNTEAFF.

V gene TRBV4-1 combines with J gene TRBJ2-7; TRBD2 matches at 8 bases. The CDR3 contains 15 residues. J was trimmed by 6 bases and V by 3 bases; bases with no gene match: 10. Germline loops: CDR1 MGHRA, CDR2 YSYEKL. The CDR3 nucleotides are TGCGCCAGCAGCCACCCCGGGGTAGCGGGAACCGAGCAGTACTTC. It is translated as CASSHPGVAGTEQYF.

A word on this clone: Additional DNA sequences in this sample encode the identical CDR3. V is TRBV5-1 and J is TRBJ2-1, with 12 positions matching TRBD2. Germline V CDR1 and CDR2: SGHRS, YFSETQ. Trimming took 1 base from V and 4 from J; bases not matched to a gene: 0. The CDR3 extends over 15 amino acids. The CDR3 DNA sequence: TGCGCCAGCAGCTTGACTAGCGGGGGGTACAATGAGCAGTTCTTC. It codes for CASSLTSGGYNEQFF.

This clone was recorded only once. The chain carries TRBV6-2 or TRBV6-3 and TRBJ1-5, with unresolved D. Germline V gene sequence: CDR1 MNHEY, CDR2 SVGEGT. The V end lost 6 bases, the J end lost 3 bases, and 12 bases lay between the germline ends. This CDR3 comprises 14 residues. CDR3 loop: CASSRDKNNQPQHF. DNA for the CDR3: TGTGCCAGCAGCCGAGACAAGAACAATCAGCCCCAGCATTTT.

The chain joins TRBV15 to TRBJ1-1, with D maybe TRBD1 (6 bases). Trimming removed 7 bases from V and 7 bases from J, with 19 bases in between. CDR1 is LNHNV and CDR2 is YYDKDF in the germline V gene (reference sequence). CDR3 length equals 14 residues. The CDR3 coding sequence is TGTGCCACCATTGGGAGTGGGGGGGCCTATGAAGCTTTCTTT. Translated, it gives CATIGSGGAYEAFF.

The chain carries TRBV6-5 and TRBJ1-2, with a weak D call TRBD1 (5 bases). Trimming took off 5 bases at V and 0 bases at J, with 10 bases between the two ends. Looked up from germline, CDR1 is MNHEY and CDR2 is SVGAGI. CDR3 length: 14 residues. CDR3 loop: CASSTGGTNYGYTF. For the CDR3, the DNA is TGTGCCAGCAGTACGGGGGGGACTAACTATGGCTACACCTTC.

This chain connects TRBV18 to TRBJ1-3, with a possible D match to TRBD1 (5 bases). Trimming pared 8 bases from V and 0 bases from J, leaving 11 bases between. Germline-derived CDR1 and CDR2 are KGHSH and LQKENI. The CDR3 length is 14 residues. The CDR3 reads CASGSTASGNTIYF. The CDR3 DNA reads as TGTGCCAGCGGCTCGACAGCCTCTGGAAACACCATATATTTT.

The chain combines TRBV9 with TRBJ2-3; 15 bases are a match to TRBD2. J lost 2 bases, V lost 5 bases, and 9 bases had no gene match. The CDR3 is 18 residues long. Germline assignment: CDR1 SGDLS and CDR2 YYNGEE. CDR3: CASRDGLAGGPPTDTQYF. The CDR3 coding sequence is TGTGCCAGCAGGGACGGACTAGCGGGAGGGCCCCCCACAGATACGCAGTATTTT.

The chain uses TRBV21-1 and TRBJ1-1; the table's D call, TRBD1, was not checked against the DNA. TRBV21-1 is given as a pseudogene. This CDR3 spans 14 amino acids. The CDR3 DNA sequence: TGTGCCAGCAGCTATAACAGGGGGGGCGTGAAAGCTTTCTTT. Translation gives CASSYNRGGVKAFF.

Concerning this clone itself: One end of the junction does not line up with germline, which may come from a read error. J is TRBJ1-4 and V is TRBV27; 7 bases map to TRBD1. CDR1 and CDR2 (germline): MNHEY, SMNVEV (reference sequence). The CDR3 has 15 amino acids. The CDR3 bases are TGTGCCGGCAGTTTAATCAGGGGGAATAATGAAAAACTGTTTTTT. Amino acid sequence: CAGSLIRGNNEKLFF.

The V call is TRBV27, the J call TRBJ2-2; a possible D gene is TRBD2 (5 bases). V dropped 3 bases and J dropped 3 bases, with 11 bases sitting between them. Germline assignment: CDR1 MNHEY and CDR2 SMNVEV (reference sequence). The CDR3 has 15 residues. The CDR3 DNA is TGTGCCAGCAGTTTTGGGAGAAGCGACACCGGGGAGCTGTTTTTT. Amino acid sequence: CASSFGRSDTGELFF.

Regarding this clone: Other DNA sequences in the sample encode the same CDR3. The chain joins TRBV5-4 to TRBJ2-7; D may match TRBD1 or TRBD2 (5 bases each). The germline V and J ends were trimmed by 2 bases and 2 bases, with 23 bases remaining between them. The length of the CDR3 is 18 residues. CDR1 and CDR2 (germline): SGHNT, YYREEE (reference sequence). CDR3 residues: CASSFTGNWGLHTYEQYF. DNA of the CDR3: TGTGCCAGCAGCTTTACGGGAAATTGGGGCCTACATACCTACGAGCAGTACTTC.

This chain links TRBV7-7 with TRBJ2-3; TRBD2 matches 10 bases. Per the germline V gene, CDR1 is SSHAT and CDR2 is FNYEAQ (reference sequence). J was trimmed by 6 bases and V by 2 bases; bases with no gene match: 2. The CDR3 totals 14 residues. The CDR3 loop is CASSLSSGGDTQYF. The CDR3 DNA reads as TGTGCCAGCAGCTTATCTAGCGGGGGTGATACGCAGTATTTT. The variable domain in full, completed from reference TRBV7-7 and TRBJ2-3, reads GAGVSQSPRYKVTKRGQDVTLRCDPISSHATLYWYQQALGQGPEFLTYFNYEAQPDKSGLPSDRFSAERPEGSISTLTIQRTEQRDSAMYRCASSLSSGGDTQYFGPGTRLTVL.

The V gene is TRBV10-3, the J gene TRBJ2-5, with 13 positions matching TRBD2. V dropped 6 bases and J dropped 5; count of bases not matched to a gene: 6. CDR3 size: 15 residues. Germline assignment: CDR1 ENHRY and CDR2 SYGVKD. In nucleotides, the CDR3 is TGTGCCATCAGGGATCCGGGACTAGCGGGGGAGACCCAGTACTTC. Protein sequence: CAIRDPGLAGETQYF.

The chain combines TRBV5-1 with TRBJ2-7; 10 bases are shared with TRBD2. Looked up from germline, CDR1 is SGHRS and CDR2 is YFSETQ. Trimming took 0 bases from V and 0 from J; bases not matched to a gene: 21. This CDR3 region has 22 residues. CDR3 sequence reads: CASSLGGDPSGSLRLGSYEQYF. The CDR3 DNA follows: TGCGCCAGCAGCTTGGGGGGAGATCCTAGCGGGAGTTTACGGTTAGGCTCCTACGAGCAGTACTTC.

V gene TRBV27 combines with J gene TRBJ2-7; 10 nucleotides line up with TRBD1. The germline CDR1 and CDR2 sequences are MNHEY and SMNVEV (reference sequence). This CDR3 spans 15 amino acids. V was clipped by 5 bases and J by 5 bases; unmatched bases: 9. CDR3 amino acids: CASSPWGTGDHEQYF. The CDR3 nucleotides read TGTGCCAGCAGTCCTTGGGGGACAGGGGACCACGAGCAGTACTTC.

The V and J genes are TRBV6-6 and TRBJ2-7; no clear D. Trimming stripped 5 bases from V and 5 bases from J, with 13 bases between. The germline CDR1 and CDR2 sequences are MNHNY and SVGAGI (reference sequence). This CDR3 spans 13 amino acids. CDR3 nucleotides: TGTGCCAGCAGTCCTCCTGATGTTGACGAGCAGTACTTC. Protein sequence: CASSPPDVDEQYF.

The CDR3 DNA is TGTGCCAGCAGCTTGGGACTAGTAGGAGAGACCCAGTACTTC. This sequence encodes CASSLGLVGETQYF. V usage is TRBV11-2 and J usage is TRBJ2-5; 8 bases align to TRBD2. Trimming removed 3 bases from V and 4 bases from J; junction bases left unmatched: 4. This CDR3 region has 14 residues. Germline V lookup: CDR1 SGHAT, CDR2 FQNNGV. Filled out from reference TRBV11-2 and TRBJ2-5, the complete variable domain reads EAGVAQSPRYKIIEKRQSVAFWCNPISGHATLYWYQQILGQGPKLLIQFQNNGVVDDSQLPKDRFSAERLKGVDSTLKIQPAKLEDSAVYLCASSLGLVGETQYFGPGTRLLVL.

The chain uses TRBV28 and TRBJ2-2; tentatively, D is TRBD2 (5 bases). Germline CDR1 is MDHEN and CDR2 is SYDVKM. V lost 1 base, J lost 6 bases, and 18 bases lay in between. The CDR3 has 17 residues. CDR3 protein: CASSLSPGKNGAGELFF. In DNA form, the CDR3 reads TGTGCCAGCAGTTTATCTCCGGGAAAAAATGGGGCCGGGGAGCTGTTTTTT.

The chain uses TRBV10-3 and TRBJ2-5; weak D call: TRBD1 (5 bases). The CDR3 consists of 13 residues. Looked up from germline, CDR1 is ENHRY and CDR2 is SYGVKD. Trimming removed 2 bases at V and 1 base at J, with 5 bases between. CDR3 protein: CAISEDSQETQYF. The CDR3 coding sequence is TGTGCCATCAGTGAGGACAGCCAAGAGACCCAGTACTTC.

The V gene is TRBV30, the J gene TRBJ2-7; D possibly corresponds to TRBD2 (7 bases). V was pared by 2 bases and J by 7 bases, with 27 bases between. The CDR3 length is 17 residues. Germline V lookup: CDR1 GTSNPN, CDR2 SVGIG (reference sequence). CDR3 in amino acids: CAWSSQIGSPRGGEQYF. CDR3 bases: TGTGCCTGGAGTTCCCAAATAGGTAGCCCAAGGGGGGGGGAGCAGTACTTC.

The chain's CDR3 is CASSPRDPSGGGELFF. The CDR3 nucleotides read TGTGCCAGCAGCCCCCGGGACCCTTCGGGTGGAGGGGAGCTGTTTTTT. This chain joins TRBV7-8 and TRBJ2-2; tentatively, D is TRBD1 or TRBD2 (5 bases each). CDR1 is SGHVS and CDR2 is FQNEAQ in the germline V gene. CDR3 size: 16 residues. V lost 5 bases and J lost 8, with 21 bases in between.

The V and J genes are TRBV14 and TRBJ2-5; no clear D gene. This CDR3 has 14 residues. Germline lookup yields CDR1 SGHDN and CDR2 FVKESK. Deletions cut 6 bases from V and 5 bases from J, with 16 bases between. The CDR3, as DNA: TGTGCCAGCAGATTCAGTTGGGTTTTTGAGACCCAGTACTTC. This encodes CASRFSWVFETQYF.

The chain couples TRBV16 to TRBJ1-1, with D possibly TRBD1 on 6 matching bases. CDR3 size: 14 residues. CDR1 and CDR2 from the germline V gene are KGHSY and FQNENV. The V and J ends lost 3 bases and 0 bases respectively, with 8 bases between them. This CDR3 reads CASSQDRLNTEAFF. Here the CDR3 DNA reads TGTGCCAGCAGCCAGGACAGATTGAACACTGAAGCTTTCTTT.

The V and J genes are TRBV9 and TRBJ2-3; no definite D call. Trimming removed 3 bases at V and 1 base at J, with 3 bases between. The CDR3 spans 12 residues. Germline V gives CDR1 SGDLS, CDR2 YYNGEE. The CDR3 DNA reads TGTGCCAGCAGCGCCGGCACAGATACGCAGTATTTT. Translating it yields CASSAGTDTQYF.